This is a list of T cell receptor beta chains from one sample in a study of memory CD4+ T cells and cytomegalovirus serostatus. Clones were read by immunoSEQ multiplex PCR, and TCRdb kept only the in-frame ones, dropping some. The data contain approximately 44,000 clones, just over 75% of them singletons. Sequencing input: memory CD4+ T cells from blood. All receptors come from an adult in good health and CMV-seronegative. The CDR3 runs from the conserved cysteine through the conserved F or W. The order of the fields is V gene, J gene, D gene, clone size, CDR3 protein, CDR3 DNA. The D gene is left open where the match is weak. Some rows mark clone size as missing; the rest say once, few, many or name a class of expanded clone.

v_gene: TRBV11-2
j_gene: TRBJ1-1
d_gene: -
abundance: -
CDR3aa: CASSLAWGMDSEAFF
CDR3nt: TGTGCCAGCAGCTTGGCTTGGGGAATGGACAGTGAAGCTTTCTTT

v_gene: TRBV7-9
j_gene: TRBJ1-5
d_gene: TRBD1
abundance: -
CDR3aa: CASSQDRVGQPQHF
CDR3nt: TGTGCCAGCAGCCAGGACAGGGTTGGTCAGCCCCAGCATTTT

v_gene: TRBV5-1
j_gene: TRBJ1-1
d_gene: -
abundance: -
CDR3aa: CASSLAGDGYTEAFF
CDR3nt: TGCGCCAGCAGCTTGGCCGGGGACGGGTACACTGAAGCTTTCTTT

v_gene: TRBV29-1
j_gene: TRBJ2-1
d_gene: TRBD2
abundance: -
CDR3aa: CSVEAGTSGGSYNEQFF
CDR3nt: TGCAGCGTTGAAGCGGGGACTAGCGGGGGCTCCTACAATGAGCAGTTCTTC

v_gene: TRBV29-1
j_gene: TRBJ2-1
d_gene: TRBD2
abundance: -
CDR3aa: CSVQRGPGHNEQFF
CDR3nt: TGCAGCGTGCAGCGGGGCCCCGGCCACAATGAGCAGTTCTTC

v_gene: TRBV9
j_gene: TRBJ2-5
d_gene: TRBD2
abundance: -
CDR3aa: CASSVGAGYQETQYF
CDR3nt: TGTGCCAGCAGCGTAGGAGCGGGGTACCAAGAGACCCAGTACTTC

v_gene: TRBV28
j_gene: TRBJ2-5
d_gene: -
abundance: -
CDR3aa: CASTTSVSEGTQYF
CDR3nt: TGTGCCAGCACGACGTCCGTCTCGGAGGGGACCCAGTACTTC

v_gene: TRBV2
j_gene: TRBJ1-4
d_gene: -
abundance: -
CDR3aa: CASRPSVGYNEKLFF
CDR3nt: TGTGCCAGCAGGCCCTCGGTGGGTTATAATGAAAAACTGTTTTTT

v_gene: TRBV7-2
j_gene: TRBJ2-3
d_gene: -
abundance: -
CDR3aa: CASKPQSDTQYF
CDR3nt: TGTGCCTCAAAACCCCAGTCCGATACGCAGTATTTT

v_gene: TRBV18
j_gene: TRBJ2-2
d_gene: -
abundance: -
CDR3aa: CASSQPGARTTGELFF
CDR3nt: TGTGCCAGCTCGCAACCAGGAGCTCGAACAACCGGGGAGCTGTTTTTT

v_gene: TRBV7-6
j_gene: TRBJ2-3
d_gene: TRBD2
abundance: -
CDR3aa: CASSKGLAGGRDTQYF
CDR3nt: TGTGCCAGCAGCAAGGGACTAGCGGGGGGGCGTGATACGCAGTATTTT

v_gene: TRBV29-1
j_gene: TRBJ1-1
d_gene: -
abundance: few
CDR3aa: CSVEAQGNTEAFF
CDR3nt: TGCAGCGTTGAAGCACAGGGGAACACTGAAGCTTTCTTT

v_gene: TRBV6-1
j_gene: TRBJ2-7
d_gene: TRBD1
abundance: -
CDR3aa: CASRDRGKTEQYF
CDR3nt: TGTGCCAGTAGGGACAGGGGTAAGACCGAGCAGTACTTC

v_gene: TRBV19
j_gene: TRBJ1-5
d_gene: -
abundance: once
CDR3aa: CASSTRRQPQHF
CDR3nt: TGTGCCAGTAGTACCCGGAGGCAGCCCCAGCATTTT

v_gene: TRBV4-1
j_gene: TRBJ2-3
d_gene: TRBD1
abundance: -
CDR3aa: CASSRDRYTDTQYF
CDR3nt: TGCGCCAGCAGCCGGGACAGATACACAGATACGCAGTATTTT

v_gene: TRBV7-8
j_gene: TRBJ1-1
d_gene: -
abundance: -
CDR3aa: CASSFSSTEAFF
CDR3nt: TGTGCCAGCAGCTTTTCTTCCACTGAAGCTTTCTTT

v_gene: TRBV29-1
j_gene: TRBJ2-5
d_gene: -
abundance: -
CDR3aa: CSVGQGQQETQYF
CDR3nt: TGCAGCGTTGGGCAGGGACAACAAGAGACCCAGTACTTC

v_gene: TRBV6-4
j_gene: TRBJ2-6
d_gene: -
abundance: -
CDR3aa: CASSDGHHSGANVLTF
CDR3nt: TGTGCCAGCAGTGATGGACACCACTCTGGGGCCAACGTCCTGACTTTC

v_gene: TRBV7-2
j_gene: TRBJ1-2
d_gene: TRBD1
abundance: -
CDR3aa: CASNWDSSYGYTF
CDR3nt: TGTGCCAGTAACTGGGACAGCTCGTATGGCTACACCTTC

v_gene: TRBV18
j_gene: TRBJ2-2
d_gene: TRBD1
abundance: -
CDR3aa: CASSPLVGTGATGELFF
CDR3nt: TGTGCCAGCTCACCACTAGTAGGGACAGGGGCCACCGGGGAGCTGTTTTTT

v_gene: TRBV15
j_gene: TRBJ1-1
d_gene: -
abundance: -
CDR3aa: CATSRERGTEAFF
CDR3nt: TGTGCCACCAGCAGAGAGCGGGGGACTGAAGCTTTCTTT

v_gene: TRBV9
j_gene: TRBJ1-1
d_gene: -
abundance: -
CDR3aa: CASSVEAVYTEAFF
CDR3nt: TGTGCCAGCAGCGTAGAGGCCGTTTACACTGAAGCTTTCTTT

v_gene: TRBV5-1
j_gene: TRBJ2-7
d_gene: TRBD1
abundance: -
CDR3aa: CASSQGTGGGYEQYF
CDR3nt: TGCGCCAGCAGCCAAGGGACAGGGGGCGGATACGAGCAGTACTTC

v_gene: TRBV18
j_gene: TRBJ1-5
d_gene: -
abundance: -
CDR3aa: CASSLNQGSNQPQHF
CDR3nt: TGTGCCAGCTCCCTGAACCAAGGAAGCAATCAGCCCCAGCATTTT

v_gene: TRBV6-4
j_gene: TRBJ2-1
d_gene: -
abundance: -
CDR3aa: CASSQTPGGAADEQFF
CDR3nt: TGTGCCAGCAGTCAAACCCCCGGTGGGGCGGCTGATGAGCAGTTCTTC

v_gene: TRBV15
j_gene: TRBJ2-6
d_gene: -
abundance: -
CDR3aa: CATSRVSASGANVLTF
CDR3nt: TGTGCCACCAGCAGAGTCTCGGCCTCTGGGGCCAACGTCCTGACTTTC

v_gene: TRBV5-1
j_gene: TRBJ1-1
d_gene: -
abundance: once
CDR3aa: CASSLERAMNTEAFF
CDR3nt: TGCGCCAGCAGCCTAGAGCGGGCCATGAACACTGAAGCTTTCTTT

v_gene: TRBV5-1
j_gene: TRBJ2-5
d_gene: TRBD1
abundance: -
CDR3aa: CASSRRPTGGFGETQYF
CDR3nt: TGCGCCAGCAGCCGCCGACCGACAGGGGGCTTTGGGGAGACCCAGTACTTC

v_gene: TRBV5-5
j_gene: TRBJ1-3
d_gene: -
abundance: -
CDR3aa: CASSLAGVAGNTIYF
CDR3nt: TGTGCCAGCAGCTTGGCGGGGGTAGCTGGAAACACCATATATTTT

v_gene: TRBV5-1
j_gene: TRBJ2-3
d_gene: TRBD2
abundance: few
CDR3aa: CASARGGQYTQYF
CDR3nt: TGCGCCTCTGCGCGGGGGGGCCAATATACGCAGTATTTT

v_gene: TRBV28
j_gene: TRBJ1-2
d_gene: -
abundance: -
CDR3aa: CASSSPGDYGYTF
CDR3nt: TGTGCCAGCAGTTCCCCAGGGGACTATGGCTACACCTTC

v_gene: TRBV5-4
j_gene: TRBJ2-1
d_gene: TRBD2
abundance: -
CDR3aa: CASSLVVRTSVTNEQFF
CDR3nt: TGTGCCAGCAGCTTGGTTGTTAGGACTAGCGTAACAAATGAGCAGTTCTTC

v_gene: TRBV18
j_gene: TRBJ2-1
d_gene: -
abundance: -
CDR3aa: CASSPFGDEQFF
CDR3nt: TGTGCCAGCTCACCATTTGGGGATGAGCAGTTCTTC

v_gene: TRBV9
j_gene: TRBJ1-1
d_gene: -
abundance: few
CDR3aa: CASSPSSTNTEAFF
CDR3nt: TGTGCCAGCAGCCCAAGCAGCACGAACACTGAAGCTTTCTTT

v_gene: TRBV2
j_gene: TRBJ2-7
d_gene: -
abundance: -
CDR3aa: CASREWDVTYEQYF
CDR3nt: TGTGCCAGCAGGGAATGGGACGTAACCTACGAGCAGTACTTC

v_gene: TRBV11-3
j_gene: TRBJ1-2
d_gene: -
abundance: medium-sized
CDR3aa: CASSPLGDLGGYTF
CDR3nt: TGTGCCAGCAGCCCCCTAGGGGACCTTGGTGGCTACACCTTC